These 7 T cell receptor beta chains were sequenced from one sample in a study of T cells after yellow fever vaccination. TCRdb itself ran the 5' RACE reads through MiXCR, one entry per CDR3 protein. Of about 120,000 distinct CDR3 sequences detected, roughly 8.9% appear once; the ten largest clones hold roughly 25%. This material consisted of CD8+ T cells sorted from PBMCs, taken 45 days after the yellow fever booster vaccination. The receptors come from a man aged 25 to 40 who received the YFV17D yellow fever vaccine.

This clonotype showed up just a few times. J is TRBJ2-7 and V is TRBV30, with 13 bases fitting TRBD2. Trimming took 4 bases from V and 2 from J; bases not matched to a gene: 2. The CDR3 has 14 residues. The germline V gene has CDR1 GTSNPN and CDR2 SVGIG (reference sequence). The CDR3: CAWTTSGRAYEQYF. CDR3 in DNA: TGTGCCTGGACAACTAGCGGGAGGGCCTACGAGCAGTACTTC.

A remark on this clonotype: At one end the junction does not follow the germline gene, possibly because of a read error. V usage is TRBV29-1 and J usage is TRBJ2-1, with 9 bases aligning to TRBD1. CDR1 is SQVTM and CDR2 is ANQGSEA in the germline V gene. The CDR3 consists of 14 residues. The CDR3 sequence: CSANSGTGRYERFF. The CDR3 nucleotides read TGCAGCGCCAATTCCGGGACAGGGAGGTATGAGCGGTTCTTC.

Ten or more counts support this clonotype. The genes are TRBV5-1 and TRBJ2-7; D may be TRBD1 (8 bases). The V and J ends lost 2 bases and 5 bases respectively, with 11 bases between them. CDR1 and CDR2 from the germline V gene are SGHRS and YFSETQ. The CDR3 runs to 13 residues. CDR3 bases: TGCGCCAGCAGCTTCACAGGGGGGGACGAGCAGTACTTC. It encodes CASSFTGGDEQYF.

The table lists this clonotype with a few counts. The rearrangement joins TRBV6-4 to TRBJ2-1, with D hard to call. V was cut by 2 bases and J by 0 bases, with 11 bases left in between. CDR3 length: 16 residues. The germline CDR1 and CDR2 sequences are MRHNA and SNTAGT. The CDR3 loop is CASSDLPESSYNEQFF. The CDR3, as DNA: TGTGCCAGCAGTGACCTTCCGGAAAGCTCCTACAATGAGCAGTTCTTC.

The sample holds many counts of this clonotype. The CDR3 DNA follows: TGTGCCAGCAGCCCGGCGGAGCGGGAGGGCCTTTACTTAGCCAAAAACATTCAGTACTTC. Translation: CASSPAEREGLYLAKNIQYF. The chain joins TRBV7-8 to TRBJ2-4; 10 nucleotides agree with TRBD2. J gave up 0 bases and V 5 bases, and 16 bases lay outside the gene matches. The CDR3 is 20 amino acids. CDR1 and CDR2 from the germline V gene are SGHVS and FQNEAQ. Using reference TRBV7-8 and TRBJ2-4 for the parts outside the CDR3, the full variable domain is GAGVSQSPRYKVAKRGQDVALRCDPISGHVSLFWYQQALGQGPEFLTYFQNEAQLDKSGLPSDRFFAERPEGSVSTLKIQRTQQEDSAVYLCASSPAEREGLYLAKNIQYFGAGTRLSVL.

This clonotype was detected many times. This sequence joins TRBV15 and TRBJ1-1; the D gene is possibly TRBD1 (5 bases). The CDR3 runs 15 residues. With 0 bases removed from V and 7 bases from J, the gap between germline ends came to 15 bases. CDR1 and CDR2 (germline): LNHNV, YYDKDF (reference sequence). The CDR3 region is CATSRELGGWNEAFF. CDR3 in DNA: TGTGCCACCAGCAGAGAGCTTGGGGGATGGAATGAAGCTTTCTTT.

Notes on this clonotype: With a much larger clone just one base away, this may be a read error. The rearrangement links TRBV15 to TRBJ1-4, with 9 bases aligning to TRBD1. With V trimmed by 6 bases and J by 8 bases, 10 bases remained unmatched. CDR3 length: 15 amino acids. Germline V gene sequence: CDR1 LNHNV, CDR2 YYDKDF (reference sequence). The CDR3 sequence is CATSHGGDRVEKLFF. In DNA form, the CDR3 reads TGTGCCACCAGTCACGGAGGGGACAGGGTCGAAAAACTGTTTTTT.